This TCR beta chain was sequenced during a study of post-analysis software for immune sequencing data. On the study more broadly: Disease courses included relapsing-remitting, secondary progressive and progressive-relapsing multiple sclerosis. Study-level results: Included in a set of about 5 TRBV segments more frequent in patients than controls were TRBV5-6, TRBV5-1 and TRBV20-1.

The CDR3 is 14 residues long. The germline V and J ends were trimmed by 4 bases and 2 bases, with 11 bases remaining between them. The germline V gene encodes CDR1 MGHRA and CDR2 YSYEKL. Incorporated into the TCR beta cDNA libraries were unique molecular identifiers, which served to reduce PCR and sequencing biases. Input amounts of about 0.85 to 10 million T cells were used. These gave about 500,000 cDNA molecules, so each molecule approximated one T cell. In TCRdb, the PCR reads were re-called with MiXCR into one record per CDR3 protein. In the table there are 750,000 to 950,000 distinct CDR3 sequences, around 50% of which are singletons. Of note for this clonotype: Its target is unknown.

Sequencing used blood. J is TRBJ1-1 and V is TRBV4-1, with D hard to call. The origin of this receptor is a girl aged 10-17 years with multiple sclerosis. CDR3: CASSPITLNTEAFF. CDR3 bases: TGCGCCAGCAGCCCTATAACCCTAAACACTGAAGCTTTCTTT.